Below, 29 T cell receptor beta chains from the same sample are listed, as sequenced in a study of blood T cell repertoires in COVID-19. Method: immunoSEQ multiplex PCR; TCRdb's copy keeps in-frame clones and lacks some. The table lists some 82,000 clones, more than 70% of them singletons, with less than 40% in the top ten. Specimen: peripheral blood. Receptor source: a man older than 75 with active or convalescent COVID-19.

The chain joins TRBV6-5 to TRBJ2-2; tentatively, D is TRBD1 (6 bases). Germline assignment: CDR1 MNHEY and CDR2 SVGAGI. V was cut by 5 bases and J by 2 bases, with 9 bases left in between. The CDR3 is 14 residues long. CDR3 sequence: CASSPQGNTGELFF. The CDR3 DNA sequence: TGTGCCAGCAGTCCACAGGGAAACACCGGGGAGCTGTTTTTT.

In this sample, this clone turned up a few times. This chain joins TRBV3-1 (or the pseudogene TRBV3-2) and TRBJ2-7, with a weak D call TRBD1 (5 bases). V was pared by 4 bases and J by 4 bases, with 8 bases between. CDR3 length equals 12 residues. Germline V gene data show CDR1 as LGHDT and CDR2 as YNNKEL (reference sequence). CDR3 bases: TGTGCCAGCAGCCGCAGACAGTACGAGCAGTACTTC. Translation gives CASSRRQYEQYF.

This clone was observed a few times. The V gene is TRBV5-1, the J gene TRBJ2-7, with TRBD1 identical over 11 bases. This CDR3 has 17 amino acids. Looked up from germline, CDR1 is SGHRS and CDR2 is YFSETQ. J was trimmed by 6 bases and V by 4 bases; bases with no gene match: 15. In DNA form, the CDR3 reads TGCGCCAGCAGCCCCTGGGGCGTTCCGGGACAGGGGGGCGAGCAGTACTTC. Amino acids: CASSPWGVPGQGGEQYF.

CDR3 bases: TGTGCCAGTAGGCTTATAGCGGAGGAGGGGAATGAGCAGTTCTTC. Translation: CASRLIAEEGNEQFF. This chain uses TRBV19 with TRBJ2-1; D might be TRBD2 (6 bases). Germline V CDR1 and CDR2: LNHDA, SQIVND (reference sequence). This CDR3 is built from 15 residues. Trimming pared 6 bases from V and 7 bases from J, leaving 19 bases between.

This clone was picked up one time. The chain recombines TRBV7-8 with TRBJ1-2; D uncertain. V gave up 5 bases and J gave up 5 bases, with 21 bases separating them. The germline V gene has CDR1 SGHVS and CDR2 FQNEAQ. The CDR3 is made up of 16 amino acids. The CDR3 is CASSRRSGVSGYGYTF. In DNA form, the CDR3 reads TGTGCCAGCAGCCGCCGCTCCGGGGTTTCAGGATATGGCTACACCTTC.

Here the CDR3 DNA reads TGTGCCAGCTCACCCCCCGGGAAGGGATATGGCTACACCTTC. Translating gives CASSPPGKGYGYTF. V is TRBV18 and J is TRBJ1-2; no reliable D call. V was shortened by 3 bases and J by 5 bases, with 13 bases between the two germline ends. The CDR3 is 14 residues long. The germline V gene encodes CDR1 KGHSH and CDR2 LQKENI.

There are a few counts of this clone. The chain uses TRBV9 and TRBJ1-5; D may be TRBD1 (5 bases). Trimming removed 3 bases from V and 0 bases from J, with 16 bases in between. The CDR3 is 17 amino acids. The germline CDR1 and CDR2 sequences are SGDLS and YYNGEE. The CDR3 DNA sequence: TGTGCCAGCAGCGCTGATCCAGGGTGGAATAGCAATCAGCCCCAGCATTTT. Its translation is CASSADPGWNSNQPQHF.

The rearrangement uses TRBV7-9 and TRBJ1-5; TRBD1 is a possible D gene (6 bases). Trimming took off 5 bases at V and 4 bases at J, with 18 bases between the two ends. The CDR3 runs 16 residues. Germline values: CDR1 SEHNR, CDR2 FQNEAQ (reference sequence). Here the CDR3 DNA reads TGTGCCAGCAGCCCTCCCGGGACATCCCTTAATCAGCCCCAGCATTTT. It encodes CASSPPGTSLNQPQHF. Filled out from reference TRBV7-9 and TRBJ1-5, the complete variable domain reads DTGVSQNPRHKITKRGQNVTFRCDPISEHNRLYWYRQTLGQGPEFLTYFQNEAQLEKSRLLSDRFSAERPKGSFSTLEIQRTEQGDSAMYLCASSPPGTSLNQPQHFGDGTRLSIL.

This sequence joins TRBV7-9 and TRBJ2-1, with 10 bases lining up with TRBD2. The germline V gene has CDR1 SEHNR and CDR2 FQNEAQ (reference sequence). The V and J ends lost 2 bases and 5 bases, in that order; junction bases with no gene match: 3. The CDR3 extends over 15 amino acids. The CDR3 reads CASSLQAGGNNEQFF. For the CDR3, the DNA is TGTGCCAGCAGCTTACAAGCGGGGGGGAACAATGAGCAGTTCTTC.

The chain joins TRBV3-1 (or the pseudogene TRBV3-2) to TRBJ1-3; D gene uncertain. The CDR3 totals 17 residues. Trimming removed 0 bases from V and 0 bases from J, with 12 bases in between. Germline V lookup: CDR1 LGHDT, CDR2 YNNKEL (reference sequence). CDR3 sequence: CASSQDFGGNSGNTIYF. DNA for the CDR3: TGTGCCAGCAGCCAAGATTTTGGAGGGAACTCTGGAAACACCATATATTTT.

This clone was picked up one time. V is TRBV10-3 and J is TRBJ1-5; 7 bases map to TRBD1. Germline V lookup: CDR1 ENHRY, CDR2 SYGVKD. Unmatched junction bases numbered 4, after V lost 5 bases and J lost 0 bases. The CDR3 extends over 15 amino acids. This CDR3 reads CAISRQGNSNQPQHF. The DNA of the CDR3 is TGTGCCATCAGTCGACAGGGAAATAGCAATCAGCCCCAGCATTTT.

The gene calls are TRBV6-2 or TRBV6-3 and TRBJ2-7, with 8 positions matching TRBD2. V gave up 0 bases and J gave up 4 bases; unmatched junction bases: 5. This CDR3 is 15 amino acids long. Germline V gene sequence: CDR1 MNHEY, CDR2 SVGEGT. The CDR3 coding sequence is TGTGCCAGCAGTTACTCCGGACTAGCTTTGTACGAGCAGTACTTC. Its protein is CASSYSGLALYEQYF.

The V gene is TRBV28, the J gene TRBJ1-2, with D unresolved. The CDR3 extends over 11 amino acids. V was pared by 6 bases and J by 2 bases, with 4 bases between. Germline V lookup: CDR1 MDHEN, CDR2 SYDVKM. This chain's CDR3 is CASSSNYGYTF. The CDR3 DNA follows: TGTGCCAGCAGCTCCAACTATGGCTACACCTTC.

This sequence joins TRBV28 and TRBJ2-1; maybe TRBD1 (6 bases). Trimming removed 3 bases from V and 15 bases from J, with 18 bases in between. This CDR3 region has 13 residues. The germline V gene encodes CDR1 MDHEN and CDR2 SYDVKM. The chain's CDR3 is CASSFPGTRSTFF. For the CDR3, the DNA is TGTGCCAGCAGTTTTCCCGGGACAAGGAGTACGTTCTTC.

The genes are TRBV7-2 and TRBJ2-1, with D unclear. Germline V lookup: CDR1 SGHTA, CDR2 FQGNSA. The CDR3 is made up of 12 amino acids. Trimming stripped 5 bases from V and 4 bases from J, with 6 bases between. The CDR3 spells CASSVTYNEQFF. The CDR3 bases are TGTGCCAGCAGCGTAACATACAATGAGCAGTTCTTC.

The chain carries TRBV6-5 and TRBJ2-7, with TRBD1 matching 8 bases. The germline CDR1 and CDR2 sequences are MNHEY and SVGAGI. The CDR3 is made up of 15 amino acids. V was pared by 0 bases and J by 2 bases, with 3 bases of the junction left unmatched. Written as DNA, the CDR3 is TGTGCCAGCAGTTACTCGACAGGGGTCCCCTACGAGCAGTACTTC. It codes for CASSYSTGVPYEQYF.

CDR3 sequence: CALNGKGAGNTIYF. The DNA of the CDR3 is TGTGCCTTGAATGGTAAAGGGGCTGGAAACACCATATATTTT. This chain links TRBV30 with TRBJ1-3; tentatively, D is TRBD1 (5 bases). Germline V lookup: CDR1 GTSNPN, CDR2 SVGIG (reference sequence). V lost 7 bases to trimming and J lost 2 bases, with 15 bases between them. This CDR3 comprises 14 residues.

Comments on this clone: The junction does not match germline at one end; this may be a read error. The chain is built from TRBV14 and TRBJ1-1; 8 nucleotides match TRBD1. The CDR3 loop spans 12 amino acids. Germline CDR1 is SGHDN and CDR2 is FVKESK. The CDR3 here is CASSQAGGVSAF. CDR3 DNA: TGTGCCAGCAGCCAAGCAGGGGGCGTATCGGCATTT.

The chain is built from TRBV5-1 and TRBJ1-2; D is uncertain. The V and J ends lost 0 bases and 4 bases respectively, with 13 bases between them. CDR3 length: 15 amino acids. Germline loops: CDR1 SGHRS, CDR2 YFSETQ. CDR3 amino acids: CASSLGFSPSYGYTF. The DNA of the CDR3 is TGCGCCAGCAGCTTGGGGTTTAGTCCTTCCTATGGCTACACCTTC.

The rearrangement joins TRBV7-9 to TRBJ1-1; TRBD1 matches at 10 bases. The CDR3 is 15 residues long. Trimming removed 4 bases from V and 3 bases from J; junction bases left unmatched: 5. CDR1 is SEHNR, CDR2 FQNEAQ, per germline (reference sequence). The chain's CDR3 is CASSSRQGADTEAFF. Written as DNA, the CDR3 is TGTGCCAGCAGCTCCCGACAGGGGGCTGACACTGAAGCTTTCTTT.

The chain uses TRBV2 and TRBJ2-7; maybe TRBD2 (6 bases). Germline CDR1 and CDR2: SNHLY and FYNNEI. The CDR3 totals 14 residues. With 7 bases removed from V and 4 bases from J, the gap between germline ends came to 17 bases. The DNA for the CDR3 is TGTGCCAGCATAATAGTGGGGGGAAGGTACGAGCAGTACTTC. This codes for CASIIVGGRYEQYF.

In nucleotides, the CDR3 is TGTGCCAGCAGCGGGGGGACAGGGTACGAGACCCAGTACTTC. It codes for CASSGGTGYETQYF. This sequence joins TRBV7-8 and TRBJ2-5, with 9 nucleotides matching TRBD1. CDR1 and CDR2 (germline): SGHVS, FQNEAQ. Losses at the gene ends were 5 bases for V and 5 bases for J; bases not matched to a gene: 6. This CDR3 spans 14 amino acids.

V is TRBV30 and J is TRBJ2-7; D possibly corresponds to TRBD1 (5 bases). Trimming took 6 bases from V and 3 from J, leaving 15 bases between them. The CDR3 extends over 13 amino acids. Per germline, CDR1 GTSNPN and CDR2 SVGIG (reference sequence). The chain's CDR3 is CACQRGGFYEQYF. The CDR3 nucleotides are TGTGCCTGCCAAAGGGGCGGTTTCTACGAGCAGTACTTC.

This clone has just a few counts. The chain joins TRBV7-9 to TRBJ2-6; 9 bases are a match to TRBD1. Germline CDR1 reads SEHNR; CDR2 reads FQNEAQ (reference sequence). The CDR3 spans 16 residues. With V trimmed by 10 bases and J by 0 bases, 7 bases remained unmatched. CDR3 in amino acids: CATIEDRGSGANVLTF. The CDR3 region has the DNA TGTGCCACAATAGAGGACAGGGGCTCTGGGGCCAACGTCCTGACTTTC.

The V call is TRBV3-1 (or the pseudogene TRBV3-2), the J call TRBJ2-1, with TRBD2 identical over 8 bases. V trimming: 4 bases; J trimming: 4 bases; junction bases outside the gene matches: 3. Looked up from germline, CDR1 is LGHDT and CDR2 is YNNKEL (reference sequence). The CDR3 runs to 14 residues. This CDR3 reads CASSRRGGYNEQFF. CDR3 nucleotide sequence: TGTGCCAGCAGCCGCCGGGGGGGTTACAATGAGCAGTTCTTC.

The chain couples TRBV29-1 to TRBJ1-1; D may be TRBD1 (5 bases). V lost 3 bases to trimming and J lost 4 bases, with 9 bases between them. This CDR3 has 12 amino acids. Germline V gene sequence: CDR1 SQVTM, CDR2 ANQGSEA. CDR3 nucleotide sequence: TGCAGCGTTGATTTGGGGGGCACTGAAGCTTTCTTT. Translating it yields CSVDLGGTEAFF.

This chain uses TRBV18 with TRBJ2-5, with a possible D match to TRBD2 (5 bases). Trimming took off 2 bases at V and 0 bases at J, with 16 bases between the two ends. Germline-derived CDR1 and CDR2 are KGHSH and LQKENI. CDR3 length equals 17 residues. In DNA form, the CDR3 reads TGTGCCAGCTCACCAGGCAGCCTGACTACCCACCAAGAGACCCAGTACTTC. The encoded protein is CASSPGSLTTHQETQYF.

The genes are TRBV7-2 and TRBJ1-3; 8 bases are a match to TRBD1. V dropped 2 bases and J dropped 4; count of bases not matched to a gene: 4. CDR1 and CDR2 (germline): SGHTA, FQGNSA. The CDR3 sequence is 15 residues long. CDR3 sequence (DNA): TGTGCCAGCAGCTTAAACAGGGGGTCCGGAAACACCATATATTTT. The encoded protein is CASSLNRGSGNTIYF.

The chain recombines TRBV5-5 with TRBJ2-7, with 16 bases lining up with TRBD2. The J segment lost 6 bases and the V segment lost 3 bases, leaving 6 bases of the junction unmatched. The V gene's germline CDR1 is SGHKS and CDR2 YYEKEE (reference sequence). This CDR3 has 16 amino acids. Here the CDR3 reads CASSSGLAGGFIEQYF. CDR3 nucleotides: TGTGCCAGCAGCTCGGGACTAGCGGGAGGGTTCATCGAGCAGTACTTC.